This T cell receptor beta chain was observed in a study of T cells in Graves' hyperthyroidism and ophthalmopathy. This CDR3 has 14 amino acids. Trimming removed 0 bases at V and 3 bases at J, with 8 bases between. Looked up from germline, CDR1 is LGHNA and CDR2 is YNFKEQ. This clonotype has at least ten counts. RNA transcripts provided the source from which TCR beta CDR3 regions were amplified. The TCR CDR3 first-round RT-PCR relied on the HTBI primer set. TCRdb recomputed calls from the multiplex PCR reads with MiXCR, one row per CDR3 protein. The profile shows roughly 300,000 distinct CDR3 sequences, 25% of them singletons. Every diagnosis used clinical symptoms, serum thyroxine and TRAb, thyroid ultrasound and orbital computed tomography.

The chain recombines TRBV4-2 with TRBJ2-5; no reliable D call. The receptor comes from a man in his forties or fifties with Graves' hyperthyroidism that later progressed to Graves' ophthalmopathy. Material for sequencing was blood. The CDR3 here is CASSQDHGEETQYF. CDR3 nucleotides: TGTGCCAGCAGCCAAGATCACGGTGAAGAGACCCAGTACTTC.